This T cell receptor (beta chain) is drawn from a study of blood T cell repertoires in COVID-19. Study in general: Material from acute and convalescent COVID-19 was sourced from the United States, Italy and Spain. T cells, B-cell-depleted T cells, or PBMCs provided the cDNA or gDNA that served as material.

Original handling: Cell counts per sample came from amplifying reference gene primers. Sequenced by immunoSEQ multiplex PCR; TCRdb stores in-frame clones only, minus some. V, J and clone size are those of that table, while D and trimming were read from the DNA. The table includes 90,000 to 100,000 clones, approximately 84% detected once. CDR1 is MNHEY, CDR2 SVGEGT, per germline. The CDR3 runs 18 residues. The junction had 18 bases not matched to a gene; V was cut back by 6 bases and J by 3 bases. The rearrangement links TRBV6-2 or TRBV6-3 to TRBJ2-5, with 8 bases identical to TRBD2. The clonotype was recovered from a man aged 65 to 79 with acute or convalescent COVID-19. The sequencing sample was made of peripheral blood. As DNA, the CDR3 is TGTGCCAGCAGCCTTTACATTAGCGGGAAAATAGGGGAAGAGACCCAGTACTTC. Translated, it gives CASSLYISGKIGEETQYF.